Shown below are 32 T cell receptor beta chains from a single sample sequenced in a study of T cell responses to AZD1222 COVID-19 vaccine. Here immunoSEQ multiplex PCR was the method, and the copy in TCRdb shows in-frame clones only, minus some. The sample has tens of thousands of clones, 70% to 90% seen once; the top ten hold 9.5% to 13%. Sequencing used peripheral blood, obtained 28 days after the second AZD1222 dose. The receptors shown here come from an adult who received the AZD1222 COVID-19 vaccine.

This rearrangement joins TRBV6-5 to TRBJ2-4; D gene uncertain. This CDR3 is 13 amino acids long. Germline assignment: CDR1 MNHEY and CDR2 SVGAGI. V was clipped by 7 bases and J by 5 bases, with 12 bases between them. DNA for the CDR3: TGTGCCAGCACCCTACCAAACGAAAACATTCAGTACTTC. The encoded protein is CASTLPNENIQYF.

Only one count was recorded for this clone. This rearrangement joins TRBV20-1 to TRBJ1-2; no clear D gene. V was shortened by 8 bases and J by 5 bases, with 12 bases between the two germline ends. CDR3 length equals 11 residues. Germline assignment: CDR1 DFQATT and CDR2 SNEGSKA (reference sequence). Here the CDR3 reads CSPPLEYGYTF. DNA of the CDR3: TGCAGTCCCCCACTTGAATATGGCTACACCTTC.

The CDR3 DNA is TGTGCCAGCAGTACCCTCGACAGGGTTTTTCAGCCCCAGCATTTT. This translates into CASSTLDRVFQPQHF. J is TRBJ1-5 and V is TRBV28; 7 nucleotides line up with TRBD1. V shed 5 bases, J shed 6 bases, and the junction held 10 bases outside the gene matches. This CDR3 is 15 amino acids long. In germline, CDR1 is MDHEN, CDR2 SYDVKM.

The chain employs TRBV24-1 and TRBJ2-1; D gene unclear. The CDR3 is made up of 14 amino acids. V lost 3 bases and J 5 bases, leaving 10 bases between the germline ends. The germline V gene encodes CDR1 KGHDR and CDR2 SFDVKD. As DNA, the CDR3 is TGTGCCACCAGTGATCCCGGACGGAACAATGAGCAGTTCTTC. Its translation is CATSDPGRNNEQFF.

V and J are TRBV6-5 and TRBJ1-2; 7 bases fit TRBD1. Germline assignment: CDR1 MNHEY and CDR2 SVGAGI. The CDR3 loop spans 15 amino acids. The ends lost 6 bases at V and 2 bases at J; junction bases unmatched: 9. CDR3 coding DNA: TGTGCCAGCAGGATGGGGACAGACCCAAACTATGGCTACACCTTC. Its translation: CASRMGTDPNYGYTF.

This clone was seen just once. The rearrangement joins TRBV27 to TRBJ1-2; no clear D gene. Germline CDR1 reads MNHEY; CDR2 reads SMNVEV (reference sequence). V was cut by 8 bases and J by 0 bases, with 16 bases left in between. CDR3 length: 15 amino acids. The CDR3 DNA is TGTGCCAGCTTCTCTCTCACCGTGCCTAACTATGGCTACACCTTC. As protein: CASFSLTVPNYGYTF.

The rearrangement uses TRBV9 and TRBJ2-7, with TRBD1 identical over 7 bases. The length of the CDR3 is 14 residues. Unmatched junction bases numbered 12, after V lost 10 bases and J lost 2 bases. Germline V gene sequence: CDR1 SGDLS, CDR2 YYNGEE. CDR3 sequence: CAGGDRDDTYEQYV. The CDR3 coding sequence is TGTGCCGGCGGAGACAGGGACGATACCTACGAGCAGTACGTC.

The chain employs TRBV12-2 and TRBJ2-5; TRBD2 was called by the table and not checked on the DNA. TRBV12-2 is a pseudogene. The CDR3 runs to 14 residues. DNA for the CDR3: TGTGCAAGTCGCTTCCGTGGGAGGTATGAGACCCAGTACTTC. Its translation: CASRFRGRYETQYF.

J is TRBJ1-3 and V is TRBV6-5; D perhaps matches TRBD1 (5 bases). With 2 bases removed from V and 1 base from J, the gap between germline ends came to 12 bases. CDR1 is MNHEY, CDR2 SVGAGI, per germline. This CDR3 is built from 16 residues. The CDR3, as DNA: TGTGCCAGCAGTTACGATCAGGGCACGTCTGGAAACACCATATATTTT. This gives the protein CASSYDQGTSGNTIYF.

The chain couples TRBV20-1 to TRBJ1-1; TRBD1 might be the D (6 bases). Trimming took off 3 bases at V and 3 bases at J, with 11 bases between the two ends. Germline V lookup: CDR1 DFQATT, CDR2 SNEGSKA (reference sequence). The CDR3 sequence is 13 residues long. In nucleotides, the CDR3 is TGCAGTGCTAGTTCAGGGGTGCACACTGAAGCTTTCTTT. Amino acid sequence: CSASSGVHTEAFF.

CDR3 in amino acids: CASSSGQGAYEQYF. The CDR3 DNA is TGTGCCAGCAGCTCGGGACAGGGGGCCTACGAGCAGTACTTC. This chain connects TRBV13 to TRBJ2-7; the match to TRBD1 covers 11 bases. The CDR3 contains 14 residues. Germline CDR1 PRHDT, CDR2 FYEKMQ (reference sequence). The V gene end was trimmed by 4 bases and the J gene end by 2 bases; junction bases not matched to a gene: 1.

This clone showed up just once. The chain has TRBV21-1 and TRBJ1-1. TRBV21-1 is an annotated pseudogene. This CDR3 region has 11 residues. The CDR3 DNA reads as TGTGCCAGCATACTGAACACTGAAGCTTTCTTT. Protein product: CASILNTEAFF.

The rearrangement links TRBV4-3 to TRBJ2-1, with TRBD2 as a possible D gene (5 bases). The V and J ends lost 3 bases and 4 bases respectively, with 13 bases between them. The CDR3 contains 15 residues. Germline V gives CDR1 LGHNA, CDR2 YSLEER. CDR3 residues: CASSQGVTVYNEQFF. The CDR3 DNA reads as TGCGCCAGCAGCCAGGGAGTGACTGTTTACAATGAGCAGTTCTTC.

This chain joins TRBV9 and TRBJ2-1; 7 bases fit TRBD2. The CDR3 covers 14 residues. Germline V lookup: CDR1 SGDLS, CDR2 YYNGEE. V was clipped by 2 bases and J by 9 bases; unmatched bases: 8. The CDR3: CASSVQAGWGEQFF. The CDR3 DNA is TGTGCCAGCAGCGTCCAAGCGGGGTGGGGTGAGCAGTTCTTC.

The CDR3: CATSRDLGDSEAFF. The CDR3 nucleotides are TGTGCCACCAGCAGAGATCTCGGGGACAGTGAAGCTTTCTTT. V usage is TRBV15 and J usage is TRBJ1-1; 7 nucleotides match TRBD1. The CDR3 runs 14 residues. J was trimmed by 7 bases and V by 0 bases; bases with no gene match: 5. Germline values: CDR1 LNHNV, CDR2 YYDKDF (reference sequence).

The J gene is TRBJ2-7, the V gene TRBV29-1; either TRBD1 or TRBD2 may supply D (5 bases each). V was pared by 1 base and J by 5 bases, with 12 bases between. Per the germline V gene, CDR1 is SQVTM and CDR2 is ANQGSEA. The CDR3 extends over 13 amino acids. CDR3 in amino acids: CSVEGVGDHEQYF. In DNA, the CDR3 is TGCAGCGTTGAAGGGGTAGGGGACCACGAGCAGTACTTC.

The gene calls are TRBV6-2 or TRBV6-3 and TRBJ2-3; no clear D gene. The CDR3 spans 12 residues. The germline V and J ends were trimmed by 4 bases and 6 bases, with 8 bases remaining between them. The germline gives CDR1 MNHEY, CDR2 SVGEGT. The chain's CDR3 is CASSLTQDTQYF. CDR3 coding DNA: TGTGCCAGCAGTTTGACTCAGGATACGCAGTATTTT.

This clone was recorded a few times. J is TRBJ2-2 and V is TRBV13; D is unclear. V was pared by 0 bases and J by 7 bases, with 9 bases between. Germline loops: CDR1 PRHDT, CDR2 FYEKMQ (reference sequence). The CDR3 sequence is 14 residues long. The CDR3 spells CASSLGRPVGELFF. CDR3 nucleotides: TGTGCCAGCAGCTTAGGCCGACCGGTCGGGGAGCTGTTTTTT. The whole variable domain, remainder taken from reference TRBV13 and TRBJ2-2, is AAGVIQSPRHLIKEKRETATLKCYPIPRHDTVYWYQQGPGQDPQFLISFYEKMQSDKGSIPDRFSAQQFSDYHSELNMSSLELGDSALYFCASSLGRPVGELFFGEGSRLTVL.

The chain couples TRBV5-8 to TRBJ2-1, with 12 nucleotides matching TRBD2. V was clipped by 0 bases and J by 8 bases; unmatched bases: 3. The CDR3 spans 15 residues. CDR1 and CDR2 (germline): SGHTS, YDEGEE. As DNA, the CDR3 is TGTGCCAGCAGCTTGGGACTAGCGGGAGCGTATGAGCAGTTCTTC. Its protein is CASSLGLAGAYEQFF.

With regard to this clone: One base away lies a much larger clone, so this may be a sequencing read error. The same CDR3 can be traced to other DNA sequences in this sample. V and J are TRBV6-2 or TRBV6-3 and TRBJ1-6; no clear D. Germline CDR1 MNHEY, CDR2 SVGEGT. V was shortened by 1 base and J by 7 bases, with 5 bases between the two germline ends. The CDR3 runs to 13 residues. CDR3 amino acids: CASSYYDNSPLHF. In nucleotides, the CDR3 is TGTGCCAGCAGTTACTACGACAATTCACCCCTCCACTTT.

The J gene is TRBJ2-1, the V gene TRBV7-9, with 9 bases aligning to TRBD2. CDR3 size: 15 residues. Germline assignment: CDR1 SEHNR and CDR2 FQNEAQ (reference sequence). The V and J ends lost 4 bases and 10 bases, in that order; junction bases with no gene match: 11. The CDR3 DNA reads as TGTGCCAGCAGCTCCTCGGCGGGAGGGCCAGGGGAGCAGTTCTTC. This encodes CASSSSAGGPGEQFF.

The chain is built from TRBV19 and TRBJ1-1, with 7 bases lining up with TRBD1. In germline, CDR1 is LNHDA, CDR2 SQIVND (reference sequence). CDR3 length: 12 residues. The trim removed 3 bases at V and 11 bases at J, leaving 6 bases unmatched. For the CDR3, the DNA is TGTGCCAGTAGTATCGGGACAGTTTGGGCTTTCTTT. Translated, it gives CASSIGTVWAFF.

The J gene is TRBJ2-3, the V gene TRBV7-2; no reliable D call. With 5 bases removed from V and 0 bases from J, the gap between germline ends came to 12 bases. The length of the CDR3 is 15 residues. Germline V gene data show CDR1 as SGHTA and CDR2 as FQGNSA. The CDR3: CASSLTVGSTDTQYF. CDR3 coding DNA: TGTGCCAGCAGCCTAACCGTGGGCAGCACAGATACGCAGTATTTT.

The chain combines TRBV6-6 with TRBJ1-2, with 7 bases aligning to TRBD1. V was pared by 3 bases and J by 6 bases, with 7 bases of the junction left unmatched. CDR1 is MNHNY, CDR2 SVGAGI, per germline (reference sequence). CDR3 length: 14 amino acids. The CDR3 sequence: CASSYSQGLDGYTF. In nucleotides, the CDR3 is TGTGCCAGCAGTTATTCACAGGGGTTGGATGGCTACACCTTC.

This clone was detected once. The CDR3 DNA is TGTGCCAGCAGCTTTGGGCCTCAGCCCCAGCATTTT. Its translation: CASSFGPQPQHF. The chain employs TRBV7-8 and TRBJ1-5; D is unresolved. The V end lost 3 bases, the J end lost 6 bases, and 6 bases lay between the germline ends. This CDR3 region has 12 residues. Germline CDR1 is SGHVS and CDR2 is FQNEAQ.

The V call is TRBV30, the J call TRBJ2-3, with D tentatively TRBD1 (6 bases). Germline CDR1 is GTSNPN and CDR2 is SVGIG (reference sequence). Deletions cut 2 bases from V and 3 bases from J, with 9 bases between. CDR3 length: 13 residues. The CDR3 spells CAWSRRGTDTQYF. The CDR3 nucleotides are TGTGCCTGGAGTCGTAGGGGGACAGATACGCAGTATTTT.

This chain joins TRBV7-2 and TRBJ1-2; D might be TRBD1 (6 bases). Germline loops: CDR1 SGHTA, CDR2 FQGNSA. This CDR3 has 16 amino acids. Trimming shortened V by 5 bases and J by 0 bases, and 16 bases separated the two germline ends. CDR3 sequence: CASSPQAGATNYGYTF. The DNA for the CDR3 is TGTGCCAGCAGCCCTCAAGCAGGGGCTACTAACTATGGCTACACCTTC. The variable domain in full, completed from reference TRBV7-2 and TRBJ1-2, reads GAGVSQSPSNKVTEKGKDVELRCDPISGHTALYWYRQSLGQGLEFLIYFQGNSAPDKSGLPSDRFSAERTGGSVSTLTIQRTQQEDSAVYLCASSPQAGATNYGYTFGSGTRLTVV.

V is TRBV5-4 and J is TRBJ1-2, with D hard to call. The CDR3 length is 14 residues. The germline gives CDR1 SGHNT, CDR2 YYREEE (reference sequence). Trimming shortened V by 4 bases and J by 0 bases, and 10 bases separated the two germline ends. The CDR3 nucleotides are TGTGCCAGCAGCGTAGACCGGTCTAACTATGGCTACACCTTC. Protein: CASSVDRSNYGYTF.

The chain couples TRBV10-2 to TRBJ1-3; the D gene is possibly TRBD1 (5 bases). The length of the CDR3 is 16 residues. Trimming removed 2 bases from V and 0 bases from J, with 11 bases in between. From germline, CDR1 is WSHSY and CDR2 SAAADI. In nucleotides, the CDR3 is TGCGCCAGCAGTGAGGGCAGGGTCAACTCTGGAAACACCATATATTTT. Its translation: CASSEGRVNSGNTIYF.

CDR3 protein: CATSDSKQGVRYGYTF. CDR3 bases: TGTGCCACCAGTGATTCGAAACAGGGGGTACGCTATGGCTACACCTTC. This chain uses TRBV24-1 with TRBJ1-2; 8 bases agree with TRBD1. This CDR3 is 16 amino acids long. Germline V gene lookup returns CDR1 KGHDR and CDR2 SFDVKD. After removal of 2 bases from V and 4 bases from J, the junction contained 8 bases not matched to a gene.

CDR3 sequence: CASSQTGQGGETQYF. In nucleotides, the CDR3 is TGTGCCAGCAGCCAAACGGGACAGGGGGGAGAGACCCAGTACTTC. The chain couples TRBV3-1 (or the pseudogene TRBV3-2) to TRBJ2-5; 11 bases line up with TRBD1. V was clipped by 2 bases and J by 4 bases; unmatched bases: 3. This CDR3 has 15 residues. CDR1 and CDR2 (germline): LGHDT, YNNKEL (reference sequence).

This chain links TRBV5-4 with TRBJ2-7; D unresolved. The CDR3 spans 12 residues. From germline, CDR1 is SGHNT and CDR2 YYREEE (reference sequence). V was clipped by 1 base and J by 4 bases, with 6 bases between them. CDR3 nucleotide sequence: TGTGCCAGCAGCTTGCCCGGGTACGAGCAGTACGTC. Translated, it gives CASSLPGYEQYV.